These 17 T cell receptor beta chains originate from one sample sequenced in a study of shared T cell receptors in the human thymus (dated by TCRdb to the early 2020s). Library generation was performed with the immunoSEQ multiplex PCR assay. As stored in TCRdb, this immuneACCESS dataset retains in-frame rearrangements with V and J assigned. A fraction of the clones does not appear; measured against another copy, unresolved V genes explain less than half of the discrepancy, and the remainder lacks a known reason. The sample table records hundreds of thousands of clones; 80% to 90% of these occur just once. The ten largest clones represent 0.008% to 0.011% of the sample. These same data were also listed under a study on human thymus T cells.

Specimen: thymocytes. The receptors derive from a girl less than two years old with a congenital heart defect. Donor details come from another sample of the same person, matched by shared clones.

This clone appeared a single time. This sequence joins TRBV28 and TRBJ1-2; 8 bases map to TRBD1. This CDR3 is 14 amino acids long. V trimming: 6 bases; J trimming: 5 bases; junction bases outside the gene matches: 8. Germline V lookup: CDR1 MDHEN, CDR2 SYDVKM. CDR3 nucleotide sequence: TGTGCCAGCAGGACGGGACAGGCGACTTATGGCTACACCTTC. Translating it yields CASRTGQATYGYTF.

V is TRBV7-2 and J is TRBJ1-4; 11 bases match TRBD1. The CDR3 is made up of 14 amino acids. Losses at the gene ends were 5 bases for V and 8 bases for J; bases not matched to a gene: 4. CDR1 and CDR2 from the germline V gene are SGHTA and FQGNSA. The CDR3 here is CASSQDRGREKLFF. As DNA, the CDR3 is TGTGCCAGCAGCCAGGACAGGGGGCGGGAAAAACTGTTTTTT.

As for this clone: Without the conserved terminal phenylalanine or tryptophan, this CDR3 likely stems from a read error. The limits of the CDR3 on the DNA are not certain, so only TCRdb's listed CDR3 is given. The chain employs TRBV18 and TRBJ1-2; the DNA was not compared with TRBD1, the D call given in the table. The germline V gene encodes CDR1 KGHSH and CDR2 LQKENI. Ends included, the CDR3 has 9 residues. CDR3 residues: CASSPHPGL.

The J gene is TRBJ2-5, the V gene TRBV5-5; 7 nucleotides agree with TRBD1. The CDR3 length is 15 residues. Per the germline V gene, CDR1 is SGHKS and CDR2 is YYEKEE (reference sequence). Trimming at V came to 4 bases and at J to 7 bases, leaving 13 bases not matched to a gene. Here the CDR3 reads CASSPPEGTVGTQYF. CDR3 sequence (DNA): TGTGCCAGCAGCCCCCCCGAGGGGACAGTAGGGACCCAGTACTTC. Variable domain in full (rest from reference TRBV5-5 and TRBJ2-5): DAGVTQSPTHLIKTRGQQVTLRCSPISGHKSVSWYQQVLGQGPQFIFQYYEKEERGRGNFPDRFSARQFPNYSSELNVNALLLGDSALYLCASSPPEGTVGTQYFGPGTRLLVL.

This clone was detected only once. The chain has TRBV7-9 and TRBJ2-7; no definite D call. This CDR3 contains 15 residues. Deletions cut 6 bases from V and 3 bases from J, with 18 bases between. Germline V CDR1 and CDR2: SEHNR, FQNEAQ (reference sequence). The CDR3 DNA reads as TGTGCCAGCAGTAAAGTCTCGGCAGGAAGCTACGAGCAGTACTTC. Translating gives CASSKVSAGSYEQYF.

The chain employs TRBV27 and TRBJ1-6; tentatively, D is TRBD1 (5 bases). Trimming took 7 bases from V and 6 from J, leaving 10 bases between them. The CDR3 covers 13 residues. Per germline, CDR1 MNHEY and CDR2 SMNVEV (reference sequence). The CDR3 loop is CASMGHLNSPLHF. The CDR3 coding sequence is TGTGCCAGCATGGGGCACCTTAATTCACCCCTCCACTTT.

This clone was detected once. The rearrangement links TRBV2 to TRBJ1-5, with 7 bases fitting TRBD1. V was clipped by 5 bases and J by 1 base; unmatched bases: 5. Germline CDR1 SNHLY, CDR2 FYNNEI. This CDR3 contains 15 residues. The CDR3 region is CASSQRGRSNQPQHF. The DNA of the CDR3 is TGTGCCAGCAGTCAAAGGGGGCGAAGCAATCAGCCCCAGCATTTT.

This clone was picked up one time. The V and J genes are TRBV15 and TRBJ2-7; D is perhaps TRBD2 (5 bases). Per germline, CDR1 LNHNV and CDR2 YYDKDF (reference sequence). V was clipped by 0 bases and J by 3 bases, with 15 bases between them. The CDR3 runs to 16 residues. The CDR3: CATSRDRLGRYYEQYF. CDR3 in DNA: TGTGCCACCAGCAGAGATAGGTTGGGGAGATACTACGAGCAGTACTTC.

This rearrangement joins TRBV4-1 to TRBJ2-2; no firm D call. Germline assignment: CDR1 MGHRA and CDR2 YSYEKL. This CDR3 spans 16 amino acids. V was cut by 4 bases and J by 0 bases, with 12 bases left in between. CDR3 residues: CASSPHYHSNTGELFF. In DNA, the CDR3 is TGCGCCAGCAGCCCCCACTACCATTCGAACACCGGGGAGCTGTTTTTT.

The CDR3 spells CASSPTGTGAKNIQYF. As DNA, the CDR3 is TGTGCCAGTAGTCCGACAGGGACGGGAGCCAAAAACATTCAGTACTTC. The rearrangement uses TRBV19 and TRBJ2-4; 7 bases agree with TRBD1. The CDR3 sequence is 16 residues long. The trim removed 5 bases at V and 0 bases at J, leaving 7 bases unmatched. The V gene's germline CDR1 is LNHDA and CDR2 SQIVND (reference sequence).

V is TRBV5-1 and J is TRBJ2-2, with 7 positions matching TRBD2. Germline assignment: CDR1 SGHRS and CDR2 YFSETQ. The V segment lost 0 bases and the J segment 4 bases; nucleotides outside the gene matches: 21. CDR3 length equals 21 residues. CDR3 sequence reads: CASSLELRGSHLGGITGELFF. The DNA of the CDR3 is TGCGCCAGCAGCTTGGAGTTGCGGGGGAGCCACCTCGGCGGGATCACCGGGGAGCTGTTTTTT. The variable domain in full, with the rest retrieved from reference TRBV5-1 and TRBJ2-2, is KAGVTQTPRYLIKTRGQQVTLSCSPISGHRSVSWYQQTPGQGLQFLFEYFSETQRNKGNFPGRFSGRQFSNSRSEMNVSTLELGDSALYLCASSLELRGSHLGGITGELFFGEGSRLTVL.

The chain uses TRBV6-5 and TRBJ1-1; a possible D gene is TRBD1 (5 bases). V was cut by 2 bases and J by 6 bases, with 19 bases left in between. Germline V gene lookup returns CDR1 MNHEY and CDR2 SVGAGI. The CDR3 length is 16 residues. CDR3 bases: TGTGCCAGCAGTTACAGGATGGGCGGGGGGGTTCCTGAAGCTTTCTTT. Its protein is CASSYRMGGGVPEAFF.

The V call is TRBV6-1, the J call TRBJ2-2; D possibly corresponds to TRBD1 (5 bases). Looked up from germline, CDR1 is MNHNS and CDR2 is SASEGT. Trimming took 3 bases from V and 5 from J, leaving 10 bases between them. The CDR3 runs to 14 residues. CDR3 in amino acids: CASSDQTETGELFF. CDR3 DNA: TGTGCCAGCAGTGACCAGACAGAAACCGGGGAGCTGTTTTTT.

CDR3 protein: CASSFGQGRGNTEAFF. DNA for the CDR3: TGTGCCAGCAGTTTTGGACAGGGACGGGGGAACACTGAAGCTTTCTTT. The chain recombines TRBV6-5 with TRBJ1-1, with TRBD1 identical over 8 bases. Germline CDR1 reads MNHEY; CDR2 reads SVGAGI. V lost 4 bases and J lost 1; bases outside the gene matches: 8. The CDR3 is made up of 16 amino acids.

The chain is built from TRBV2 and TRBJ2-3; TRBD2 matches at 12 bases. With 6 bases clipped from V and 0 bases from J, the junction kept 16 bases outside the gene matches. The CDR3 is 20 amino acids. CDR1 and CDR2 from the germline V gene are SNHLY and FYNNEI. In DNA form, the CDR3 reads TGTGCCAGCAGGCGACTAGCGGGGGATCCGAGTAAATCTAGCACAGATACGCAGTATTTT. Protein sequence: CASRRLAGDPSKSSTDTQYF.

Only a few counts were recorded for this clone. The chain is built from TRBV11-2 and TRBJ1-4, with TRBD1 as a possible D gene (5 bases). Germline CDR1 and CDR2: SGHAT and FQNNGV. This CDR3 is built from 16 residues. Trimming cost V 2 bases and J 5 bases, with 15 bases left between them. The DNA of the CDR3 is TGTGCCAGCAGCTTACAACCCCAGGGACTAAATGAAAAACTGTTTTTT. It yields the protein CASSLQPQGLNEKLFF.

The chain uses TRBV19 and TRBJ2-2; 7 nucleotides line up with TRBD1. J lost 1 base, V lost 6 bases, and 14 bases had no gene match. There are 18 residues in the CDR3. Germline CDR1 reads LNHDA; CDR2 reads SQIVND (reference sequence). The CDR3 protein is CASRPSPWTGENTGELFF. The CDR3 region has the DNA TGTGCCAGTAGACCTTCTCCCTGGACAGGAGAGAACACCGGGGAGCTGTTTTTT.